This T cell receptor (beta chain) was captured by sequencing in a study of neurological immune-mediated disorders. Study findings and constraints: In HTLV-1-associated myelopathy, TCR clonal expansion was greatest, and in multiple sclerosis it was least, below healthy controls.

This clonotype was counted at least ten times. The antigen is undetermined. TCRdb ran MiXCR on the 5' RACE reads and lists one entry per CDR3 protein. Of about 44,000 distinct CDR3 sequences listed, nearly 6.5% are singletons. CDR1 is ENHRY and CDR2 is SYGVKD in the germline V gene. This CDR3 is built from 12 residues. V lost 10 bases and J 6 bases, leaving 16 bases between the germline ends. This chain uses TRBV10-3 with TRBJ2-7, with no clear D. The receptor was derived from a woman aged 35 to 49 in good health. The sequenced sample consisted of CD4+ T cells from blood. The CDR3 DNA reads as TGTGCCACCGCCGGTAGCATGGGCGAGCAGTACTTC. Its protein is CATAGSMGEQYF.